Listed below are T cell receptor beta chains from one sample, sequenced in a study of siplizumab effects on memory and regulatory T cells. The protocol was immunoSEQ multiplex PCR, while the TCRdb copy is restricted to in-frame clones and leaves out a portion. The sample lists about 87,000 clones, around 89% occurring once. Source material: CD4+ T cells sorted from blood. Receptor source: a human donor in good health. Both conserved end residues are part of each CDR3. The D gene is left open where the match is weak. The size field is filled for only some rows; it gives once, few, many or a size class.

clone_size,j_call,d_call,v_call,cdr3_nt,cdr3_aa
NA,TRBJ2-1,TRBD1,TRBV10-1,TGCGCCAGCAGCGGCGGGACAGGGGGCCGGAATGAGCAGTTCTTC,CASSGGTGGRNEQFF
NA,TRBJ2-3,TRBD2,TRBV7-3,TGTGCCAGCAGCCCTGGGACTAGCGCTACGCAGTATTTT,CASSPGTSATQYF
NA,TRBJ2-7,NA,TRBV2,TGTGCCAGCAGTGAGTCGCCCGTGGAGCAGTACTTC,CASSESPVEQYF
once,TRBJ2-2,TRBD2,TRBV30,TGTGCCTCTGGGACTAGCGTTACCACCGGGGAGCTGTTTTTT,CASGTSVTTGELFF
NA,TRBJ2-5,NA,TRBV5-4,TGTGCCAGCAGCTTGGCTGGACAGCGGAGTATAGGGACCCAGTACTTC,CASSLAGQRSIGTQYF
NA,TRBJ2-3,NA,TRBV9,TGTGCCAGCAGCGCTAGAAGCACAGATACGCAGTATTTT,CASSARSTDTQYF
NA,TRBJ1-1,NA,TRBV19,TGTGCCAGTAGTATAGGGGGTCGGACGACTCGAGGGACTGAAGCTTTCTTT,CASSIGGRTTRGTEAFF
NA,TRBJ1-2,NA,TRBV2,TGTGCCAGCAAAAAGCAAGGGGATGGTGGCTACACCTTC,CASKKQGDGGYTF
NA,TRBJ2-2,NA,TRBV9,TGTGCCAGCAAGTCCGGGATGAACACCGGGGAGCTGTTTTTT,CASKSGMNTGELFF
NA,TRBJ2-1,NA,TRBV19,TGTGCCAGTAGTAGGCGGGGATACAATGAGCAGTTCTTC,CASSRRGYNEQFF
NA,TRBJ2-3,NA,TRBV5-5,TGTGCCAGCAGCTTATCGGAGGGCCGGAGCACAGATACGCAGTATTTT,CASSLSEGRSTDTQYF
NA,TRBJ2-1,NA,TRBV19,TGTGCCAGTAGTATGAGAAGCGGTGAGCAGTTCTTC,CASSMRSGEQFF
NA,TRBJ1-1,NA,TRBV6-1,TGTGCCAGCAGAGTTGGGGGGAGCTTGAACACTGAAGCTTTCTTT,CASRVGGSLNTEAFF
once,TRBJ1-6,NA,TRBV2,TGTGCCAGCAAGTTTAACCGAATAATTTCACCCCTCCACTTT,CASKFNRIISPLHF
NA,TRBJ2-2,NA,TRBV5-4,TGTGCCAGCAGCTTGGTGGACCGGACCGGGGAGCTGTTTTTT,CASSLVDRTGELFF
NA,TRBJ2-1,TRBD2,TRBV2,TGTGCCAGCAGTCCACTAGCGGGATGGGTCAGTGAGCAGTTCTTC,CASSPLAGWVSEQFF
NA,TRBJ1-1,NA,TRBV5-1,TGCGCCAGCAGCTTGAAACAGGGTCGGCATGAAGCTTTCTTT,CASSLKQGRHEAFF
NA,TRBJ1-1,NA,TRBV30,TGTGCCTGGAGTGTAACTGATGAAGCTTTCTTT,CAWSVTDEAFF
NA,TRBJ1-5,NA,TRBV7-2,TGTGCCAGCAGCTTAGAGGGTAACAATCAGCCCCAGCATTTT,CASSLEGNNQPQHF
NA,TRBJ2-7,NA,TRBV5-1,TGCGCCAGCAGCTTGGCCGCGACAGACTACGAGCAGTACTTC,CASSLAATDYEQYF
once,TRBJ1-1,NA,TRBV14,TGTGCCAGCAGCCAGAAGGGAAACACTGAAGCTTTCTTT,CASSQKGNTEAFF
NA,TRBJ1-1,NA,TRBV11-2,TGTGCCAGCAGCTTAGACAGGGGCACTGAAGCTTTCTTT,CASSLDRGTEAFF
NA,TRBJ2-3,TRBD2,TRBV2,TGTGCCAGCAGAGGGCTAGCGGGAACAGATACGCAGTATTTT,CASRGLAGTDTQYF
NA,TRBJ2-3,TRBD2,TRBV7-3,TGTGCCAGCAGCTTGACTAGCGAGGGAGCAGGTACGCAGTATTTT,CASSLTSEGAGTQYF
once,TRBJ1-5,NA,TRBV19,TGTGCCAGTAGTATGGGGGTTTACCAGCCCCAGCATTTT,CASSMGVYQPQHF
NA,TRBJ2-5,NA,TRBV6-4,TGTGCCAGCAGTGTCGCGCGTGCCCCAGAGACCCAGTACTTC,CASSVARAPETQYF
NA,TRBJ2-3,NA,TRBV5-6,TGTGCCAGCAGCTCCGGATGGGATACGCAGTATTTT,CASSSGWDTQYF
NA,TRBJ1-1,TRBD1,TRBV5-6,TGTGCCAGCAGCTCGCTGGACAGGGACACTGAAGCTTTCTTT,CASSSLDRDTEAFF
NA,TRBJ2-1,TRBD2,TRBV9,TGTGCCAGCAGCCCCCGGACTAGCGGAGCCTACAATGAGCAGTTCTTC,CASSPRTSGAYNEQFF
NA,TRBJ1-1,TRBD1,TRBV7-7,TGTGCTAGCAGCCCAGGACAGGGAGGGACTGAAGCTTTCTTT,CASSPGQGGTEAFF
NA,TRBJ2-7,TRBD2,TRBV13,TGTGCCAGCAGCAAGGGACTAGCGGGAGTCTACGAGCAGTACTTC,CASSKGLAGVYEQYF
NA,TRBJ2-5,TRBD2,TRBV19,TGTGCCAGTAGGAGCGGGAGTGGGGAGACCCAGTACTTC,CASRSGSGETQYF
NA,TRBJ1-2,NA,TRBV19,TGTGCCAGTCTGGGCCCTTCTTATGGCTACACCTTC,CASLGPSYGYTF
NA,TRBJ1-2,NA,TRBV2,TGTGCCAGCAGTGAAGAGGGCCGAGCTAACTATGGCTACACCTTC,CASSEEGRANYGYTF
NA,TRBJ2-7,TRBD1,TRBV6-1,TGTGCCAGCACCCCGGGACAGGGCAATTATGAGCAGTACTTC,CASTPGQGNYEQYF
NA,TRBJ2-2,TRBD2,TRBV5-6,TGTGCCAGCAGCTTGGCCGGCGGGAGTCGAACCGGGGAGCTGTTTTTT,CASSLAGGSRTGELFF
NA,TRBJ2-7,NA,TRBV7-3,TGTGCCAGCAGCTTATCCCCAGGGGGGGTTTACGAGCAGTACTTC,CASSLSPGGVYEQYF
NA,TRBJ2-3,NA,TRBV19,TGTGCCAGTAGTATTGAGGATACGCAGTATTTT,CASSIEDTQYF
NA,TRBJ2-3,TRBD1,TRBV12-5,TGTGCTAGTGGTTTTGGACAGGGGAGCACAGATACGCAGTATTTT,CASGFGQGSTDTQYF
NA,TRBJ2-7,NA,TRBV5-1,TGCGCCAGCAGCTTGGCACAGAGCTACGAGCAGTACTTC,CASSLAQSYEQYF
NA,TRBJ2-7,NA,TRBV7-2,TGTGCCAGCAGCTTAGTTGCCGGGGTGGCCTACGAGCAGTACTTC,CASSLVAGVAYEQYF
NA,TRBJ1-4,TRBD1,TRBV29-1,TGCAGCGGACAGGGGTCTAATGAAAAACTGTTTTTT,CSGQGSNEKLFF
NA,TRBJ2-2,NA,TRBV4-2,TGTGCCAGCAGCCGCGACCGGGACTCCCGAGCTGGGGAGCTGTTTTTT,CASSRDRDSRAGELFF
once,TRBJ2-1,NA,TRBV11-3,TGTGCCAGCAGCTTAGGCGGTAGCGGCAACAATGAGCAGTTCTTC,CASSLGGSGNNEQFF
NA,TRBJ1-1,NA,TRBV28,TGTGCCAGCAGGCTTGGAGGTGTGGTATTAAGCACTGAAGCTTTCTTT,CASRLGGVVLSTEAFF
NA,TRBJ2-2,NA,TRBV11-3,TGTGCCAGCAGCCTGAATCGGGGTACCGGGGAGCTGTTTTTT,CASSLNRGTGELFF
NA,TRBJ1-1,NA,TRBV5-3,TGTGCCAGAAGCTGTCCGGGACTGTCGAACACTGAAGCTTTCTTT,CARSCPGLSNTEAFF
NA,TRBJ1-2,NA,TRBV6-6,TGTGCCAGCCAAGCGTCAAAATTCTATGGCTACACCTTC,CASQASKFYGYTF
NA,TRBJ2-5,TRBD1,TRBV9,TGTGCCAGCAGTGACAGGGGTGAGACCCAGTACTTC,CASSDRGETQYF
NA,TRBJ2-1,NA,TRBV4-1,TGCGCCAGCAGCCAGTTACGGACTCCCCCAGGCGATGAGCAGTTCTTC,CASSQLRTPPGDEQFF
NA,TRBJ2-3,NA,TRBV30,TGTGCCTGGAGTGTACGAAGACGGAGCGGAGATACGCAGTATTTT,CAWSVRRRSGDTQYF
once,TRBJ2-7,NA,TRBV6-1,TGTGCCAGCAGTGAACATGTCGGGGCCTACGAGCAGTACTTC,CASSEHVGAYEQYF